This TCR beta chain was profiled in a study of PD-1 blockade in classical Hodgkin lymphoma. The CDR3 covers 17 residues. V shed 5 bases and J 4 bases; nucleotides not matched to a gene: 12. From germline, CDR1 is LNHDA and CDR2 SQIVND (reference sequence). Study-wide findings and caveats: Prior to therapy, complete responders displayed diversity much like that of newly diagnosed patients. Only CD4+ TCR diversity, not CD8+, had risen significantly by C4D1. Relapsed/refractory patients reportedly had the lowest baseline TCR diversity, below newly diagnosed patients, who were below healthy donors.

In regard to this clone: What it binds is not known.

There was relapse after autologous stem cell transplantation in every patient, and there was variation in brentuximab vedotin exposure. Best responses fell into complete response, partial response or progressive disease. Sequencing used immunoSEQ multiplex PCR; TCRdb keeps in-frame clones, though not all of them. Of some 84,000 clones in the sample, 89% were seen once. The sample in question was peripheral blood mononuclear cells (PBMCs), obtained at baseline. The TCR comes from a human donor with classical Hodgkin lymphoma. The chain joins TRBV19 to TRBJ2-1; 9 positions match TRBD2. As DNA, the CDR3 is TGTGCCAGTAGTCCCCGAGGTGCGGGAGGGTCTTACAATGAGCAGTTCTTC. Translating gives CASSPRGAGGSYNEQFF.